A selection of T cell receptor beta chains follows, all from one sample in a study of control samples from healthy donors and cancer patients. The assay was immunoSEQ multiplex PCR, and TCRdb's table has in-frame clones only and misses some. The sample includes roughly 150,000 clones, about 90% of them seen just once. Sequences were obtained from blood. The source of these receptors is a woman in her twenties or thirties in good health. The CDR3 runs from the conserved cysteine through the conserved F or W. A D gene is named only where the DNA matches it firmly. A clone size is listed for some rows: how often the clone was seen (once, few, many), or a class if it is expanded.

CDR3aa: CASSFTHRGRIMNTEAFF; CDR3nt: TGTGCCAGCAGTTTTACCCACAGGGGGAGAATTATGAACACTGAAGCTTTCTTT; j_gene: TRBJ1-1; abundance: few; v_gene: TRBV28; d_gene: TRBD1
CDR3aa: CATSRGVGANVLTF; CDR3nt: TGTGCCACCTCCAGGGGGGTCGGGGCCAACGTCCTGACTTTC; j_gene: TRBJ2-6; abundance: -; v_gene: TRBV5-8; d_gene: -
CDR3aa: CASSPRQGDTGELFF; CDR3nt: TGTGCCAGCAGCCCCCGGCAGGGAGATACCGGGGAGCTGTTTTTT; j_gene: TRBJ2-2; abundance: -; v_gene: TRBV5-4; d_gene: -
CDR3aa: CASSTHRDRYYEQYF; CDR3nt: TGTGCCAGCAGCACCCACCGGGACAGATACTACGAGCAGTACTTC; j_gene: TRBJ2-7; abundance: -; v_gene: TRBV5-6; d_gene: TRBD1
CDR3aa: CASSQDSLTGELFF; CDR3nt: TGTGCCAGCAGCCAAGACAGCCTTACCGGGGAGCTGTTTTTT; j_gene: TRBJ2-2; abundance: -; v_gene: TRBV3-1/TRBV3-2; d_gene: -
CDR3aa: CASSLGGPGTDTQYF; CDR3nt: TGTGCCAGCAGCCTGGGAGGGCCGGGCACAGATACGCAGTATTTT; j_gene: TRBJ2-3; abundance: once; v_gene: TRBV7-2; d_gene: TRBD2
CDR3aa: CASSFEWDRGDQGETQYF; CDR3nt: TGTGCCAGCAGCTTTGAGTGGGACAGGGGGGATCAAGGGGAGACCCAGTACTTC; j_gene: TRBJ2-5; abundance: -; v_gene: TRBV7-6; d_gene: TRBD1
CDR3aa: CATSRGDSGNTIYF; CDR3nt: TGTGCCACCAGCAGAGGGGACTCTGGAAACACCATATATTTT; j_gene: TRBJ1-3; abundance: -; v_gene: TRBV15; d_gene: -
CDR3aa: CASSLFSLAGGGELFF; CDR3nt: TGTGCCAGCAGTTTATTCTCCCTAGCGGGAGGAGGGGAGCTGTTTTTT; j_gene: TRBJ2-2; abundance: -; v_gene: TRBV28; d_gene: TRBD2
CDR3aa: CASSLSGGTNSPLHF; CDR3nt: TGTGCCAGCAGCTTATCGGGGGGTACTAATTCACCCCTCCACTTT; j_gene: TRBJ1-6; abundance: -; v_gene: TRBV7-9; d_gene: -
CDR3aa: CASSLVSTSGTSSYNEQFF; CDR3nt: TGTGCCAGCAGCTTAGTCTCGACTAGCGGGACCAGCTCCTACAATGAGCAGTTCTTC; j_gene: TRBJ2-1; abundance: -; v_gene: TRBV11-2; d_gene: TRBD2
CDR3aa: CASSQELPSELFF; CDR3nt: TGTGCCAGCAGCCAAGAACTCCCGAGCGAACTGTTTTTT; j_gene: TRBJ1-4; abundance: -; v_gene: TRBV4-2; d_gene: -
CDR3aa: CASSPTSIPDTQYF; CDR3nt: TGTGCCAGCTCACCGACTAGTATCCCAGATACGCAGTATTTT; j_gene: TRBJ2-3; abundance: -; v_gene: TRBV18; d_gene: -
CDR3aa: CASRTKQVASTDTQYF; CDR3nt: TGTGCCAGCAGGACAAAACAGGTGGCTAGCACAGATACGCAGTATTTT; j_gene: TRBJ2-3; abundance: -; v_gene: TRBV2; d_gene: -
CDR3aa: CASSPWDGFRRETQYF; CDR3nt: TGTGCCAGTAGTCCTTGGGACGGCTTCCGCAGGGAGACCCAGTACTTC; j_gene: TRBJ2-5; abundance: -; v_gene: TRBV19; d_gene: -
CDR3aa: CAINLHRADTQYF; CDR3nt: TGTGCCATCAACCTCCACCGAGCAGATACGCAGTATTTT; j_gene: TRBJ2-3; abundance: -; v_gene: TRBV15; d_gene: -
CDR3aa: CASSFYREDEQYF; CDR3nt: TGTGCCAGCAGCTTTTACAGGGAGGACGAGCAGTACTTC; j_gene: TRBJ2-7; abundance: -; v_gene: TRBV5-4; d_gene: -
CDR3aa: CASSSLLASNEQFF; CDR3nt: TGTGCCAGCAGTTCTCTACTAGCGAGCAATGAGCAGTTCTTC; j_gene: TRBJ2-1; abundance: -; v_gene: TRBV27; d_gene: TRBD2
CDR3aa: CASSPQTGGDTQYF; CDR3nt: TGTGCCAGCTCACCTCAGACAGGGGGAGATACGCAGTATTTT; j_gene: TRBJ2-3; abundance: -; v_gene: TRBV18; d_gene: TRBD1
CDR3aa: CASSQNGPYEQYF; CDR3nt: TGTGCCAGCAGCCAAAACGGACCCTACGAGCAGTACTTC; j_gene: TRBJ2-7; abundance: -; v_gene: TRBV6-5; d_gene: -
CDR3aa: CASSTVSNQPQHF; CDR3nt: TGTGCCAGCAGCACAGTAAGCAATCAGCCCCAGCATTTT; j_gene: TRBJ1-5; abundance: few; v_gene: TRBV27; d_gene: -
CDR3aa: CASSRQGLDTEAFF; CDR3nt: TGTGCCAGCTCCCGCCAAGGGTTGGACACTGAAGCTTTCTTT; j_gene: TRBJ1-1; abundance: -; v_gene: TRBV2; d_gene: -
CDR3aa: CASSAATGGETQYF; CDR3nt: TGTGCCAGCAGCGCCGCGACAGGGGGAGAGACCCAGTACTTC; j_gene: TRBJ2-5; abundance: -; v_gene: TRBV5-4; d_gene: TRBD1
CDR3aa: CATSERGQGADTQYF; CDR3nt: TGTGCCACCAGTGAGCGCGGACAGGGAGCCGATACGCAGTATTTT; j_gene: TRBJ2-3; abundance: once; v_gene: TRBV24-1; d_gene: TRBD1
CDR3aa: CSGGSNSYEQYF; CDR3nt: TGCAGCGGAGGGTCCAATTCCTACGAGCAGTACTTC; j_gene: TRBJ2-7; abundance: -; v_gene: TRBV29-1; d_gene: -
CDR3aa: CASSQEAGDYEQYF; CDR3nt: TGTGCCAGCAGCCAAGAAGCGGGAGACTACGAGCAGTACTTC; j_gene: TRBJ2-7; abundance: -; v_gene: TRBV14; d_gene: TRBD2
CDR3aa: CASSHGAGNQPQHF; CDR3nt: TGTGCCAGTAGTCATGGGGCGGGCAATCAGCCCCAGCATTTT; j_gene: TRBJ1-5; abundance: -; v_gene: TRBV19; d_gene: -
CDR3aa: CSVEGRGEQFF; CDR3nt: TGCAGCGTTGAAGGGCGGGGAGAGCAGTTCTTC; j_gene: TRBJ2-1; abundance: -; v_gene: TRBV29-1; d_gene: -
CDR3aa: CASSIQGSYGYTF; CDR3nt: TGTGCCAGTAGTATTCAGGGAAGTTATGGCTACACCTTC; j_gene: TRBJ1-2; abundance: few; v_gene: TRBV19; d_gene: -
CDR3aa: CASSEAGAYEQYF; CDR3nt: TGTGCCAGCAGTGAGGCGGGGGCCTACGAGCAGTACTTC; j_gene: TRBJ2-7; abundance: -; v_gene: TRBV25-1; d_gene: TRBD2
CDR3aa: CASSPLTLNAYEQYF; CDR3nt: TGTGCCAGCAGCCCCCTAACGCTAAATGCTTACGAGCAGTACTTC; j_gene: TRBJ2-7; abundance: once; v_gene: TRBV7-9; d_gene: -
CDR3aa: CSASSGLRIYEQYF; CDR3nt: TGCAGTGCTAGTTCCGGGCTGCGAATCTACGAGCAGTACTTC; j_gene: TRBJ2-7; abundance: -; v_gene: TRBV20-1; d_gene: -
CDR3aa: CASSQDRPSTDTQYF; CDR3nt: TGCGCCAGCAGCCAAGACCGGCCTAGCACAGATACGCAGTATTTT; j_gene: TRBJ2-3; abundance: once; v_gene: TRBV4-1; d_gene: -
CDR3aa: CASSQEGFPNEKLFF; CDR3nt: TGCGCCAGCAGCCAAGAGGGGTTCCCTAATGAAAAACTGTTTTTT; j_gene: TRBJ1-4; abundance: once; v_gene: TRBV4-1; d_gene: -
CDR3aa: CASSSGGTGANEQFF; CDR3nt: TGCGCCAGCAGCTCCGGAGGGACAGGGGCGAATGAGCAGTTCTTC; j_gene: TRBJ2-1; abundance: once; v_gene: TRBV5-1; d_gene: TRBD1
CDR3aa: CASSADLGTDTQYF; CDR3nt: TGCGCCAGCAGCGCGGACTTGGGCACAGATACGCAGTATTTT; j_gene: TRBJ2-3; abundance: -; v_gene: TRBV5-1; d_gene: -
CDR3aa: CASSLRDPRDEQYF; CDR3nt: TGTGCCAGCAGCCTCCGGGACCCGCGGGACGAGCAGTACTTC; j_gene: TRBJ2-7; abundance: -; v_gene: TRBV7-2; d_gene: -
CDR3aa: CASSPYSNQPQHF; CDR3nt: TGTGCCAGCAGCCCGTATAGCAATCAGCCCCAGCATTTT; j_gene: TRBJ1-5; abundance: once; v_gene: TRBV7-2; d_gene: -
CDR3aa: CASKAGQVNSPLHF; CDR3nt: TGTGCCAGTAAAGCGGGACAGGTGAATTCACCCCTCCACTTT; j_gene: TRBJ1-6; abundance: -; v_gene: TRBV19; d_gene: TRBD1
CDR3aa: CAWSAGGNTIYF; CDR3nt: TGTGCCTGGTCCGCAGGCGGAAACACCATATATTTT; j_gene: TRBJ1-3; abundance: -; v_gene: TRBV30; d_gene: -
CDR3aa: CASTRDRVTDTQYF; CDR3nt: TGTGCCAGCACCCGGGACAGGGTGACAGATACGCAGTATTTT; j_gene: TRBJ2-3; abundance: -; v_gene: TRBV27; d_gene: TRBD1
CDR3aa: CASSYSGTDNTEAFF; CDR3nt: TGTGCCAGCAGTTACTCCGGGACAGATAACACTGAAGCTTTCTTT; j_gene: TRBJ1-1; abundance: -; v_gene: TRBV6-5; d_gene: TRBD1
CDR3aa: CASSLASGNTIYF; CDR3nt: TGTGCCAGCAGCCTCGCAAGTGGAAACACCATATATTTT; j_gene: TRBJ1-3; abundance: once; v_gene: TRBV11-2; d_gene: -
CDR3aa: CASSRQDGVGLGKLFF; CDR3nt: TGTGCCAGCAGTCGTCAGGACGGGGTGGGCCTTGGAAAACTGTTTTTT; j_gene: TRBJ1-4; abundance: -; v_gene: TRBV28; d_gene: -
CDR3aa: CASSLRGAHNFF; CDR3nt: TGTGCCAGCAGTTTGCGGGGGGCGCACAATTTCTTT; j_gene: TRBJ1-1; abundance: -; v_gene: TRBV28; d_gene: -
CDR3aa: CASSMTPGHYEQYF; CDR3nt: TGTGCCAGTAGTATGACCCCAGGACACTACGAGCAGTACTTC; j_gene: TRBJ2-7; abundance: -; v_gene: TRBV19; d_gene: -
CDR3aa: CASSRLRDEDTQYF; CDR3nt: TGCGCCAGCAGCCGACTTCGAGACGAAGATACGCAGTATTTT; j_gene: TRBJ2-3; abundance: once; v_gene: TRBV4-1; d_gene: -
CDR3aa: CASSLGYTGTYEQYF; CDR3nt: TGTGCCAGCAGCTTAGGGTACACAGGGACCTACGAGCAGTACTTC; j_gene: TRBJ2-7; abundance: -; v_gene: TRBV11-2; d_gene: -
CDR3aa: CASRTRAGTSTDTQYF; CDR3nt: TGTGCCAGCAGAACCCGAGCGGGTACTAGCACAGATACGCAGTATTTT; j_gene: TRBJ2-3; abundance: -; v_gene: TRBV27; d_gene: -
CDR3aa: CASSPPQGLAGVYEQFF; CDR3nt: TGTGCCAGCTCACCACCCCAGGGACTAGCGGGAGTCTATGAGCAGTTCTTC; j_gene: TRBJ2-1; abundance: -; v_gene: TRBV18; d_gene: TRBD2
CDR3aa: CASSQSGLGSPLHF; CDR3nt: TGCGCCAGCAGCCAATCGGGCTTGGGTTCACCCCTCCACTTT; j_gene: TRBJ1-6; abundance: -; v_gene: TRBV4-3; d_gene: -
CDR3aa: CASSQSRKTGITQPQHF; CDR3nt: TGTGCCAGCAGCCAGTCGAGGAAAACAGGGATTACGCAGCCCCAGCATTTT; j_gene: TRBJ1-5; abundance: -; v_gene: TRBV14; d_gene: -
CDR3aa: CASSWTGFTDTQYF; CDR3nt: TGTGCCAGCAGCTGGACAGGGTTCACAGATACGCAGTATTTT; j_gene: TRBJ2-3; abundance: -; v_gene: TRBV6-5; d_gene: TRBD1
CDR3aa: CATSSVSYEQYF; CDR3nt: TGTGCCACCAGCAGCGTCAGCTACGAGCAGTACTTC; j_gene: TRBJ2-7; abundance: -; v_gene: TRBV15; d_gene: -
CDR3aa: CASSLSATGELFF; CDR3nt: TGTGCCAGCAGCTTATCGGCGACCGGGGAGCTGTTTTTT; j_gene: TRBJ2-2; abundance: -; v_gene: TRBV11-2; d_gene: -
CDR3aa: CASSAEANYGYTF; CDR3nt: TGTGCCAGCAGCGCGGAAGCTAACTATGGCTACACCTTC; j_gene: TRBJ1-2; abundance: -; v_gene: TRBV9; d_gene: -
CDR3aa: CASSIRTGGNTGELFF; CDR3nt: TGTGCCAGCAGCATTAGGACAGGGGGCAACACCGGGGAGCTGTTTTTT; j_gene: TRBJ2-2; abundance: -; v_gene: TRBV7-8; d_gene: TRBD1
CDR3aa: CASSAGTGGVYEQYF; CDR3nt: TGTGCCAGCAGCGCTGGGACAGGGGGTGTGTACGAGCAGTACTTC; j_gene: TRBJ2-7; abundance: once; v_gene: TRBV9; d_gene: TRBD1
CDR3aa: CASSKGYEGEQFF; CDR3nt: TGTGCCAGCAGCAAAGGTTACGAGGGGGAGCAGTTCTTC; j_gene: TRBJ2-1; abundance: -; v_gene: TRBV21-1; d_gene: -
CDR3aa: CASSLWQGMGEQYF; CDR3nt: TGTGCCAGCAGTTTATGGCAGGGAATGGGCGAGCAGTACTTC; j_gene: TRBJ2-7; abundance: -; v_gene: TRBV28; d_gene: -